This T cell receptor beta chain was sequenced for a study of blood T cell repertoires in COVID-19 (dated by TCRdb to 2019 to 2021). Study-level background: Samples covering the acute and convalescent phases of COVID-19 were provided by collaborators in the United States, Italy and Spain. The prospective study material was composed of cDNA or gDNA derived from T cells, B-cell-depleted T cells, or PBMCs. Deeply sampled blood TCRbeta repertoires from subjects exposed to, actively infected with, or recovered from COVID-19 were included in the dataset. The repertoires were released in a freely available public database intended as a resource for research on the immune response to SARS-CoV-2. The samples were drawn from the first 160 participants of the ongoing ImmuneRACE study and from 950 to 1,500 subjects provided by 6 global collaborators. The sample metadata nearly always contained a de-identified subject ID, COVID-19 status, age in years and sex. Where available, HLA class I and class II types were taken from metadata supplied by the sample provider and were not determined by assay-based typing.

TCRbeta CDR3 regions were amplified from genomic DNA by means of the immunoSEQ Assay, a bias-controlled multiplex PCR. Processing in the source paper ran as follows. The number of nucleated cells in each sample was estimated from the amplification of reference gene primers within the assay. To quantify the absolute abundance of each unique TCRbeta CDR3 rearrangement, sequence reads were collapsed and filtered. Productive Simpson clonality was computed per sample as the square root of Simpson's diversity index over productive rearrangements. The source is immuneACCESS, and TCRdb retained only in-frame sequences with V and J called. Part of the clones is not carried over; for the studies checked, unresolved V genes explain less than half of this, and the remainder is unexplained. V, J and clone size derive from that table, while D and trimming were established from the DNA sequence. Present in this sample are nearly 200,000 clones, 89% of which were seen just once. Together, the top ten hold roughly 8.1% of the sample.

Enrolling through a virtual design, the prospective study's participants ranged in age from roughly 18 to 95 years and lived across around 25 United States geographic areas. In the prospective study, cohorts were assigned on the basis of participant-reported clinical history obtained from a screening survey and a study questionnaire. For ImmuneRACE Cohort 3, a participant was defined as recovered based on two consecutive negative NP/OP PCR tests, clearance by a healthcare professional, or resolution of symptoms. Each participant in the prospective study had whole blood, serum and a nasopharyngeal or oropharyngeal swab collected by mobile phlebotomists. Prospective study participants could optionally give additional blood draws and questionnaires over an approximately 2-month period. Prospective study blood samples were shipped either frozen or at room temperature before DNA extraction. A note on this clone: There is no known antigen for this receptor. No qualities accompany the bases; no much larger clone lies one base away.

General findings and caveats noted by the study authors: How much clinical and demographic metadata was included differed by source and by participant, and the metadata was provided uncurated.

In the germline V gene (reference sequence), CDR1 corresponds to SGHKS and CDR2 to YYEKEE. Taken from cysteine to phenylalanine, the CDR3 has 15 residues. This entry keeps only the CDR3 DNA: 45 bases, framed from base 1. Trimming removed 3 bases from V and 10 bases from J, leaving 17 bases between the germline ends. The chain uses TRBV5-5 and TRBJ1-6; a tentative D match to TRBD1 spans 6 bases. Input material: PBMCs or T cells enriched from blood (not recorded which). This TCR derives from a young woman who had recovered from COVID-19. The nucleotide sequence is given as TGTGCCAGCAGCTCTACAGGGTCGGCACGATCACCCCTCCACTTT. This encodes CASSSTGSARSPLHF.